This T cell receptor beta chain was recovered during a study of CD8 T cells in Susac syndrome. TCR beta sequencing was performed on blood CD8+ and CD4+ T cells. cDNA came from approximately 0.5 to 1 ug RNA primed by random hexamers. TCRdb recomputed calls from the immunoSEQ multiplex PCR reads with MiXCR, one row per CDR3 protein. This sample has more than 100,000 distinct CDR3 sequences; 80% occur once, and the top ten carry roughly 0.5%. The CDR3 has 18 residues. Germline V gives CDR1 MNHEY, CDR2 SVGAGI. Unmatched junction bases numbered 17, after V lost 5 bases and J lost 5 bases. This clonotype was sampled from a human donor with multiple sclerosis. The sample comprised CD8+ T cells from PBMCs. The rearrangement uses TRBV6-5 and TRBJ2-7; 11 bases match TRBD1. The CDR3: CASSLHTPGTGGRDEQYF. CDR3 bases: TGTGCCAGCAGTCTACATACCCCTGGGACAGGGGGGAGGGACGAGCAGTACTTC.